These 31 T cell receptor beta chains share one sample of origin, sequenced in a study of T cell clones after liver transplantation. TCRdb's copy holds only in-frame clones and misses some; the assay was immunoSEQ multiplex PCR. The table lists some 50,000 clones, 60% to 80% of them singletons. The sequencing here drew on CD4+ T cells from blood, taken at the 22-month timepoint. The receptors were gathered from a human patient who received a liver transplant. The T cells may come from the graft donor.

The rearrangement joins TRBV18 to TRBJ1-2; 8 nucleotides align to TRBD1. After removal of 2 bases from V and 4 bases from J, the junction contained 18 bases not matched to a gene. The CDR3 has 19 residues. Germline lookup yields CDR1 KGHSH and CDR2 LQKENI. The DNA for the CDR3 is TGTGCCAGCTCACCAAATGGACAGGGCTACGAATCGCTGCTCTATGGCTACACCTTC. This encodes CASSPNGQGYESLLYGYTF.

J is TRBJ1-1 and V is TRBV28; possibly TRBD1 for D (6 bases). V lost 3 bases and J 3 bases, leaving 11 bases between the germline ends. The CDR3 extends over 14 amino acids. Germline CDR1 and CDR2: MDHEN and SYDVKM. CDR3 protein: CASSFERGYTEAFF. CDR3 in DNA: TGTGCCAGCAGTTTTGAAAGGGGGTACACTGAAGCTTTCTTT.

The V gene is TRBV4-1, the J gene TRBJ1-1, with D possibly matching TRBD1 (5 bases). V lost 8 bases and J lost 0, with 16 bases in between. CDR3 length equals 15 residues. Germline lookup yields CDR1 MGHRA and CDR2 YSYEKL. CDR3 DNA sequence: TGCGCCAGCTGCCTCCGGGACGGTATGAACACTGAAGCTTTCTTT. As protein: CASCLRDGMNTEAFF.

The chain is built from TRBV7-2 and TRBJ2-5; D possibly corresponds to TRBD1 (6 bases). The germline CDR1 and CDR2 sequences are SGHTA and FQGNSA. The germline V and J ends were trimmed by 1 base and 7 bases, with 16 bases remaining between them. CDR3 length: 15 amino acids. Written as DNA, the CDR3 is TGTGCCAGCAGCTTAGATCTGGGGGCGCAGGGGACCCAGTACTTC. It encodes CASSLDLGAQGTQYF.

This clone was seen ten or more times. In the same sample, other DNA sequences code for this CDR3. The chain couples TRBV9 to TRBJ2-6; TRBD2 matches at 8 bases. In germline, CDR1 is SGDLS, CDR2 YYNGEE. This CDR3 is 15 amino acids long. V shed 5 bases, J shed 0 bases, and the junction held 1 base outside the gene matches. The CDR3: CASRLADSGANVLTF. CDR3 coding DNA: TGTGCCAGCAGACTAGCGGACTCTGGGGCCAACGTCCTGACTTTC.

The CDR3 loop reads CASSPRGADGNTIYF. Written as DNA, the CDR3 is TGTGCCAGCAGCCCTCGGGGGGCGGATGGAAACACCATATATTTT. This chain connects TRBV7-6 to TRBJ1-3, with D perhaps TRBD1 (6 bases). Trimming shortened V by 5 bases and J by 3 bases, and 14 bases separated the two germline ends. Looked up from germline, CDR1 is SGHVS and CDR2 is FNYEAQ. The CDR3 loop spans 15 amino acids.

The CDR3 region is CASSQGGLRKNTGELFF. DNA for the CDR3: TGCGCCAGCAGCCAAGGTGGGCTTCGGAAAAACACCGGGGAGCTGTTTTTT. The V gene is TRBV4-1, the J gene TRBJ2-2; D not resolved. Germline V lookup: CDR1 MGHRA, CDR2 YSYEKL. Trimming removed 1 base from V and 2 bases from J, with 14 bases in between. This CDR3 contains 17 residues.

This chain connects TRBV29-1 to TRBJ1-1, with D tentatively TRBD1 (6 bases). Per the germline V gene, CDR1 is SQVTM and CDR2 is ANQGSEA. V was shortened by 3 bases and J by 4 bases, with 18 bases between the two germline ends. The CDR3 is made up of 15 amino acids. The CDR3 DNA reads as TGCAGCGTTGATGTATCTGGGACCAGGGGCACTGAAGCTTTCTTT. Its translation: CSVDVSGTRGTEAFF.

This clone rates as medium-sized (0.01 to 0.1%). This chain uses TRBV2 with TRBJ1-5; D unresolved. The CDR3 runs 14 residues. V gave up 2 bases and J gave up 5 bases, with 10 bases separating them. CDR1 is SNHLY, CDR2 FYNNEI, per germline. CDR3 protein: CASSEHAGDQPQHF. In nucleotides, the CDR3 is TGTGCCAGCAGTGAACACGCCGGGGATCAGCCCCAGCATTTT.

This chain uses TRBV11-1 with TRBJ1-1; D unclear. Trimming removed 5 bases at V and 8 bases at J, with 18 bases between. The CDR3 is 14 residues long. Germline CDR1 SGHAT, CDR2 FQDESV (reference sequence). CDR3 region: CASSPLPGLLEAFF. Written as DNA, the CDR3 is TGTGCCAGCAGCCCATTACCGGGTCTCCTAGAAGCTTTCTTT.

The V gene is TRBV28, the J gene TRBJ2-1, with no clear D. Trimming removed 2 bases at V and 1 base at J, with 9 bases between. The CDR3 runs 15 residues. Germline CDR1 and CDR2: MDHEN and SYDVKM. The CDR3, as DNA: TGTGCCAGCAGTTTAATGGGTCGGTCCTACAATGAGCAGTTCTTC. Its translation: CASSLMGRSYNEQFF. Combining the CDR3 with reference TRBV28 and TRBJ2-1 gives the whole variable domain DVKVTQSSRYLVKRTGEKVFLECVQDMDHENMFWYRQDPGLGLRLIYFSYDVKMKEKGDIPEGYSVSREKKERFSLILESASTNQTSMYLCASSLMGRSYNEQFFGPGTRLTVL.

This clone was seen just once. CDR3 region: CASSFSGTGELFF. CDR3 sequence (DNA): TGTGCCAGCAGTTTTTCGGGGACCGGGGAGCTGTTTTTT. J is TRBJ2-2 and V is TRBV28; a weak D match, TRBD2 (5 bases). This CDR3 contains 13 residues. Trimming left V 3 bases short and J 5 bases short, with 7 bases between. Per germline, CDR1 MDHEN and CDR2 SYDVKM.

The chain links TRBV7-2 to TRBJ1-4, with unresolved D. Germline lookup yields CDR1 SGHTA and CDR2 FQGNSA. Deletions cut 7 bases from V and 6 bases from J, with 12 bases between. The CDR3 has 13 amino acids. The CDR3 here is CASKGYLDEKLFF. CDR3 DNA: TGTGCCAGCAAAGGTTACCTGGATGAAAAACTGTTTTTT.

The chain combines TRBV2 with TRBJ2-5; 10 positions match TRBD2. Unmatched junction bases numbered 9, after V lost 1 base and J lost 4 bases. Germline CDR1 and CDR2: SNHLY and FYNNEI. The CDR3 runs to 17 residues. CDR3 sequence reads: CASSEGRAGGIRETQYF. DNA of the CDR3: TGTGCCAGCAGTGAAGGCCGAGCGGGGGGGATTCGAGAGACCCAGTACTTC.

This clone came up a few times. The chain carries TRBV19 and TRBJ1-4; 7 positions match TRBD1. With V trimmed by 4 bases and J by 10 bases, 6 bases remained unmatched. CDR1 is LNHDA, CDR2 SQIVND, per germline (reference sequence). This CDR3 spans 13 amino acids. CDR3 sequence reads: CASSTRQGGKLFF. CDR3 nucleotides: TGTGCCAGTAGTACCCGACAGGGTGGAAAACTGTTTTTT.

In DNA, the CDR3 is TGTGCCAGTAGTAATCAGGGGAATCAGCCCCAGCATTTT. As protein: CASSNQGNQPQHF. V usage is TRBV19 and J usage is TRBJ1-5; the D gene is possibly TRBD1 (6 bases). CDR3 length equals 13 residues. V lost 4 bases and J 4 bases, leaving 8 bases between the germline ends. Germline lookup yields CDR1 LNHDA and CDR2 SQIVND (reference sequence).

J is TRBJ1-1 and V is TRBV2; 8 bases line up with TRBD1. Germline loops: CDR1 SNHLY, CDR2 FYNNEI. V shed 5 bases and J 4 bases; nucleotides not matched to a gene: 6. The CDR3 is made up of 14 amino acids. The CDR3 region is CASSMDRDGTEAFF. CDR3 sequence (DNA): TGTGCCAGCAGTATGGACAGGGATGGCACTGAAGCTTTCTTT.

The CDR3 spells CASSTGYDGYTF. CDR3 nucleotides: TGTGCCAGCAGTACAGGGTACGATGGCTACACCTTC. The chain couples TRBV6-4 to TRBJ1-2, with D tentatively TRBD1 (6 bases). The CDR3 consists of 12 residues. Deletions cut 5 bases from V and 6 bases from J, with 10 bases between. Germline-derived CDR1 and CDR2 are MRHNA and SNTAGT.

The gene calls are TRBV2 and TRBJ1-6; 7 nucleotides agree with TRBD1. The CDR3 extends over 14 amino acids. V shed 5 bases and J 7 bases; nucleotides not matched to a gene: 5. Germline V lookup: CDR1 SNHLY, CDR2 FYNNEI. The DNA for the CDR3 is TGTGCCAGCAGTTACCGGGGACAGAATTCACCCCTCCACTTT. This codes for CASSYRGQNSPLHF.

The chain employs TRBV18 and TRBJ1-6, with TRBD1 identical over 10 bases. Germline V gene lookup returns CDR1 KGHSH and CDR2 LQKENI. V trimming: 2 bases; J trimming: 8 bases; junction bases outside the gene matches: 3. This CDR3 comprises 15 residues. CDR3 DNA: TGTGCCAGCTCACCAGGACAGGGGGAGGATTCACCCCTCCACTTT. Protein product: CASSPGQGEDSPLHF.

This chain joins TRBV5-1 and TRBJ1-5; the D gene is possibly TRBD1 (5 bases). V was pared by 0 bases and J by 6 bases, with 13 bases between. The CDR3 consists of 15 residues. CDR1 is SGHRS and CDR2 is YFSETQ in the germline V gene. This CDR3 reads CASSLGAGRGQPQHF. In nucleotides, the CDR3 is TGCGCCAGCAGCTTGGGAGCGGGGCGAGGTCAGCCCCAGCATTTT. Complete variable domain (other parts from reference TRBV5-1 and TRBJ1-5): KAGVTQTPRYLIKTRGQQVTLSCSPISGHRSVSWYQQTPGQGLQFLFEYFSETQRNKGNFPGRFSGRQFSNSRSEMNVSTLELGDSALYLCASSLGAGRGQPQHFGDGTRLSIL.

This clone was found a few times. This sequence joins TRBV10-1 and TRBJ2-5, with D possibly TRBD2 on 6 matching bases. The CDR3 has 14 amino acids. Germline CDR1 reads WNHNN; CDR2 reads SYGVQD (reference sequence). Trimming stripped 3 bases from V and 3 bases from J, with 11 bases between. The CDR3 region has the DNA TGCGCCAGCAGTGACCCGAGACTAGAAGAGACCCAGTACTTC. It translates to CASSDPRLEETQYF.

This clone was seen only once. The chain combines TRBV7-6 with TRBJ2-3, with TRBD2 identical over 8 bases. Unmatched junction bases numbered 9, after V lost 4 bases and J lost 6 bases. The V gene's germline CDR1 is SGHVS and CDR2 FNYEAQ. The CDR3 contains 15 residues. DNA of the CDR3: TGTGCCAGCAGCTCCCCGCGGGGGGCAACGGATACGCAGTATTTT. Encoded protein: CASSSPRGATDTQYF.

CDR3 nucleotides: TGTGCCAGCAGCCTCCAGGGACAGGGCTATTCACCCCTCCACTTT. Its protein product is CASSLQGQGYSPLHF. The chain is built from TRBV14 and TRBJ1-6, with TRBD1 matching 9 bases. The CDR3 has 15 residues. V was pared by 4 bases and J by 8 bases, with 6 bases of the junction left unmatched. CDR1 is SGHDN, CDR2 FVKESK, per germline.

The rearrangement links TRBV7-9 to TRBJ2-1; TRBD1 is a possible D gene (6 bases). V was shortened by 1 base and J by 7 bases, with 17 bases between the two germline ends. The germline gives CDR1 SEHNR, CDR2 FQNEAQ (reference sequence). The CDR3 runs 16 residues. CDR3 sequence: CASSLGGRGLRNEQFF. The CDR3 region has the DNA TGTGCCAGCAGCTTAGGGGGGCGAGGACTTCGGAATGAGCAGTTCTTC.

The chain is built from TRBV11-2 and TRBJ2-4; no firm D call. V lost 0 bases, J lost 9 bases, and 3 bases lay in between. The CDR3 extends over 11 amino acids. In germline, CDR1 is SGHAT, CDR2 FQNNGV. In nucleotides, the CDR3 is TGTGCCAGCAGCTTAGAGGTCATTCAGTACTTC. As protein: CASSLEVIQYF.

The chain links TRBV18 to TRBJ1-5, with 10 bases matching TRBD1. After removal of 2 bases from V and 7 bases from J, the junction contained 5 bases not matched to a gene. The CDR3 loop spans 15 amino acids. Germline values: CDR1 KGHSH, CDR2 LQKENI. The CDR3 DNA sequence: TGTGCCAGCTCACCAAGACAGGGGGCCGGGCAGCCCCAGCATTTT. It translates to CASSPRQGAGQPQHF.

The V call is TRBV6-5, the J call TRBJ2-1; weak D call: TRBD1 (6 bases). Looked up from germline, CDR1 is MNHEY and CDR2 is SVGAGI. The CDR3 runs 15 residues. V was trimmed by 5 bases and J by 5 bases, leaving 16 bases between them. The CDR3 sequence is CASSKKGHLNNEQFF. The CDR3 DNA reads as TGTGCCAGCAGTAAGAAGGGACACCTAAACAATGAGCAGTTCTTC.

V and J are TRBV6-6 and TRBJ2-2, with 7 nucleotides matching TRBD2. V was clipped by 5 bases and J by 5 bases; unmatched bases: 8. CDR1 and CDR2 from the germline V gene are MNHNY and SVGAGI (reference sequence). The CDR3 runs 15 residues. The chain's CDR3 is CASSTPGLTTGELFF. The CDR3 DNA follows: TGTGCCAGCAGTACCCCGGGACTAACTACCGGGGAGCTGTTTTTT.

This chain connects TRBV9 to TRBJ2-7; 11 bases are shared with TRBD2. CDR1 and CDR2 from the germline V gene are SGDLS and YYNGEE. V shed 0 bases, J shed 3 bases, and the junction held 5 bases outside the gene matches. The CDR3 runs 16 residues. This chain's CDR3 is CASSVASGGTIYEQYF. Written as DNA, the CDR3 is TGTGCCAGCAGCGTAGCTAGCGGGGGGACAATCTACGAGCAGTACTTC. Full variable domain (outside the CDR3, taken from reference TRBV9 and TRBJ2-7): DSGVTQTPKHLITATGQRVTLRCSPRSGDLSVYWYQQSLDQGLQFLIQYYNGEERAKGNILERFSAQQFPDLHSELNLSSLELGDSALYFCASSVASGGTIYEQYFGPGTRLTVT.

The chain carries TRBV6-1 and TRBJ1-1; TRBD1 aligns across 7 bases. The V gene end was trimmed by 9 bases and the J gene end by 3 bases; junction bases not matched to a gene: 4. CDR1 is MNHNS, CDR2 SASEGT, per germline. The CDR3 has 12 residues. The CDR3 reads CASDRAYTEAFF. CDR3 sequence (DNA): TGTGCCAGTGACAGGGCTTACACTGAAGCTTTCTTT.